These T cell receptor beta chains were read from a single sample in a study of blood T cell repertoires in COVID-19. The assay was immunoSEQ multiplex PCR, and TCRdb's table has in-frame clones only and misses some. The sample carries some 70,000 clones, around 88% recorded once. The sequenced material came from peripheral blood. The receptors here all came from a woman between 70 and 85 years old with acute or convalescent COVID-19. Each CDR3 is given with its conserved first and last residue. D genes are given only for firm matches. Clone size is shown for a subset of rows, as once, few, many or a class of expanded clone.

clone size	D gene	J gene	V gene	CDR3 DNA	CDR3 protein
NA	NA	TRBJ1-1	TRBV13	TGTGCCAGCAGCTCTCAGGCTTCTATGAACACTGAAGCTTTCTTT	CASSSQASMNTEAFF
NA	TRBD2	TRBJ2-3	TRBV5-4	TGTGCCAGCAGCTTGGGCGGGAGGTTACCAGATACGCAGTATTTT	CASSLGGRLPDTQYF
once	NA	TRBJ1-5	TRBV19	TGTGCCAGTAGCCCTGACAAGTATAGCAATCAGCCCCAGCATTTT	CASSPDKYSNQPQHF
NA	TRBD2	TRBJ2-3	TRBV4-3	TGCGCCAGCAGCCAGGCGGGAGCTGCAGATACGCAGTATTTT	CASSQAGAADTQYF
once	TRBD2	TRBJ2-3	TRBV7-3	TGTGCCAGCAGCTTCGGGAGCGGGAGTGTGGATACGCAGTATTTT	CASSFGSGSVDTQYF
once	TRBD1	TRBJ1-6	TRBV7-4	TGTGCCAGCAGCAACAAGGGGCCGACAGGGGGGGTGAATTCACCCCTCCACTTT	CASSNKGPTGGVNSPLHF
NA	TRBD2	TRBJ2-1	TRBV2	TGTGCCAGCAGTCCATTCGGGGGGGGTAGCAATGAGCAGTTCTTC	CASSPFGGGSNEQFF
NA	TRBD1	TRBJ1-6	TRBV5-6	TGTGCCAGCAGCGCCCGACAGGGGGCGGAGGTCGATTCACCCCTCCACTTT	CASSARQGAEVDSPLHF
NA	TRBD1	TRBJ1-6	TRBV28	TGTGCCAGCAGTTATGGGACAGGGGGATCACCCCTCCACTTT	CASSYGTGGSPLHF
NA	NA	TRBJ1-2	TRBV6-2/TRBV6-3	TGTGCCAGCAGTTACTCCACACTAGCCGTCGGAGGCTACACCTTC	CASSYSTLAVGGYTF
NA	NA	TRBJ1-2	TRBV7-2	TGTGCCAGCAGCTCTAGAACGCCCTATGGCTACACCTTC	CASSSRTPYGYTF
NA	TRBD2	TRBJ2-2	TRBV12-5	TGTGCTAGTGGTTTCCGGACTAGCGGACACACCGGGGAGCTGTTTTTT	CASGFRTSGHTGELFF
once	TRBD1	TRBJ2-3	TRBV28	TGTGCCAGCAGCCCGGGACAGGGGTCCACAGATACGCAGTATTTT	CASSPGQGSTDTQYF
NA	TRBD1	TRBJ2-3	TRBV5-1	TGCGCCAGCAGCGGGACAGGGAGCACAGATACGCAGTATTTT	CASSGTGSTDTQYF
NA	NA	TRBJ1-5	TRBV19	TGTGCCAGTAGGGGGTCAGGGGGCAATCAGCCCCAGCATTTT	CASRGSGGNQPQHF
few	NA	TRBJ1-3	TRBV6-5	TGTGCCAGCACCCCTGACTTCTCTGGAAACACCATATATTTT	CASTPDFSGNTIYF
NA	TRBD2	TRBJ2-1	TRBV5-1	TGCGCCAGCAGCATCCTAGCGGCCTACAATGAGCAGTTCTTC	CASSILAAYNEQFF
NA	NA	TRBJ2-7	TRBV7-9	TGTGCCAGCAGCTTAGATGGGGCGGTCTACGAGCAGTACTTC	CASSLDGAVYEQYF
NA	NA	TRBJ1-2	TRBV3-1/TRBV3-2	TGTGCCAGCAGCCAAGATATTAGTGGCTACACCTTC	CASSQDISGYTF
NA	TRBD1	TRBJ2-1	TRBV6-6	TGTGCCAGCAGTTACTCGGGACAGTACAATGAGCAGTTCTTC	CASSYSGQYNEQFF